Here is one T cell receptor beta chain with its context. The junction departs from germline at one end; a sequencing error may be responsible. TCRdb re-called the RT-PCR reads with MiXCR, one entry per CDR3 protein. The data show roughly 250,000 distinct CDR3 sequences, around 14% seen once. This sample stems from a study of patients and donors after allogeneic stem cell transplantation. The sample consisted of blood, either unsorted or a sorted T cell fraction (not recorded which). The receptor was derived from a human donor who was either an allogeneic HSCT recipient or a stem cell or donor lymphocyte infusion donor (not recorded which). It is not recorded whose cells these are; they may come from a transplant donor.

This CDR3 reads CTSIWGLAGLTDTQYF. CDR3 nucleotide sequence: TGTACCAGCATCTGGGGGCTAGCGGGGCTCACAGATACGCAGTATTTT. V and J are TRBV2 and TRBJ2-3, with 9 positions matching TRBD2. The length of the CDR3 is 16 residues. Germline-derived CDR1 and CDR2 are SNHLY and FYNNEI.